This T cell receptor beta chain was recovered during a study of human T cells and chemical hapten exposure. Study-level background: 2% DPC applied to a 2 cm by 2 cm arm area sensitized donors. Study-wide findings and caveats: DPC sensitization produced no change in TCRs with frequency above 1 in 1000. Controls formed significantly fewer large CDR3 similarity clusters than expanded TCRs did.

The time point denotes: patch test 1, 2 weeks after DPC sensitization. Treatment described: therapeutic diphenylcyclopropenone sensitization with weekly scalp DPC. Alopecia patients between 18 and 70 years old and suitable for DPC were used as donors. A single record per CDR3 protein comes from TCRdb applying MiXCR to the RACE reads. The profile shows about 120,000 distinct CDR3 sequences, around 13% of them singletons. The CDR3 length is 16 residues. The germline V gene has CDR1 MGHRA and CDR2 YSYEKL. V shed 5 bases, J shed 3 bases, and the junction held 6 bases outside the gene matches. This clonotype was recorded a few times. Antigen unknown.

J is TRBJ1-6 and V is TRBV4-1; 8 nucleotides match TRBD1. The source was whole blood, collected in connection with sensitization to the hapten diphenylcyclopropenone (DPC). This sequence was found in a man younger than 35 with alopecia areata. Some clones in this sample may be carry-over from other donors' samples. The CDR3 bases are TGCGCCAGCAGCAGCACCGGGACAGGCTATAATTCACCCCTCCACTTT. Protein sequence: CASSSTGTGYNSPLHF.